What follows are 25 T cell receptor beta chains derived from one specimen sequenced in a study of cytomegalovirus exposure and HLA in healthy donors. The PCR had 60 Vbeta and 13 Jbeta primers. Using immunoSEQ multiplex PCR, the repertoire was profiled, and TCRdb retains in-frame clones only, with some absent. The sample lists more than 85,000 clones; approximately 79% were seen once. Input material: PBMCs. These receptors originate from a man younger than 40 in good health and CMV-seropositive.

J is TRBJ2-7 and V is TRBV5-3, with D tentatively TRBD2 (6 bases). TRBV5-3 is classed as an ORF, of uncertain function. This CDR3 comprises 15 residues. Trimming removed 6 bases from V and 1 base from J, with 17 bases in between. The CDR3 DNA is TGTGCCAGAATGGGTGGAGGAGGGAAGTCCTACGAGCAGTACTTC. Translating it yields CARMGGGGKSYEQYF.

This clone occurred once. This CDR3 reads CASSLGAGNQPQHF. For the CDR3, the DNA is TGTGCCAGCAGCTTGGGGGCAGGCAATCAGCCCCAGCATTTT. This chain uses TRBV5-6 with TRBJ1-5, with D uncertain. The germline CDR1 and CDR2 sequences are SGHDT and YYEEEE. This CDR3 is 14 amino acids long. The V end was cut by 0 bases, the J end by 2 bases, with 6 bases between.

This clone appeared once. This chain joins TRBV18 and TRBJ2-7; TRBD1 agrees at 7 bases. Germline values: CDR1 KGHSH, CDR2 LQKENI. The CDR3 length is 14 residues. The V segment lost 6 bases and the J segment 3 bases; nucleotides outside the gene matches: 8. In DNA form, the CDR3 reads TGTGCCAGCTCCGCTGCCCAGGGGGTCTACGAGCAGTACTTC. As protein: CASSAAQGVYEQYF.

The chain is built from TRBV2 and TRBJ2-3, with 9 bases that match TRBD2. The CDR3 runs 14 residues. Germline-derived CDR1 and CDR2 are SNHLY and FYNNEI. With V trimmed by 7 bases and J by 5 bases, 7 bases remained unmatched. The CDR3 DNA reads as TGTGCCAGCATCGGCGGGGGGGCCGGAGATACGCAGTATTTT. Its translation is CASIGGGAGDTQYF.

The V call is TRBV7-3, the J call TRBJ2-7; 9 bases fit TRBD1. With V trimmed by 5 bases and J by 3 bases, 2 bases remained unmatched. Germline V CDR1 and CDR2: SGHTA, FQGTGA. The CDR3 is made up of 13 amino acids. CDR3 residues: CASSPDRGYEQYF. The DNA of the CDR3 is TGTGCCAGCAGCCCGGACAGGGGCTACGAGCAGTACTTC. The complete variable domain, with remaining parts taken from reference TRBV7-3 and TRBJ2-7, reads GAGVSQTPSNKVTEKGKYVELRCDPISGHTALYWYRQSLGQGPEFLIYFQGTGAADDSGLPNDRFFAVRPEGSVSTLKIQRTERGDSAVYLCASSPDRGYEQYFGPGTRLTVT.

The rearrangement joins TRBV4-3 to TRBJ1-6; 9 bases line up with TRBD1. J was trimmed by 3 bases and V by 2 bases; bases with no gene match: 8. The CDR3 is 18 amino acids. CDR1 and CDR2 from the germline V gene are LGHNA and YSLEER. This CDR3 is CASSQWDRAEIYNSPLHF. DNA of the CDR3: TGCGCCAGCAGCCAATGGGACAGGGCAGAGATCTATAATTCACCCCTCCACTTT.

The rearrangement links TRBV10-3 to TRBJ1-3; D is unresolved. Germline V gives CDR1 ENHRY, CDR2 SYGVKD. V was pared by 7 bases and J by 6 bases, with 7 bases between. The CDR3 loop spans 11 amino acids. CDR3 amino acids: CAIMGENTIYF. The CDR3 nucleotides read TGTGCCATCATGGGAGAAAACACCATATATTTT.

The chain employs TRBV6-4 and TRBJ2-7; weak D call: TRBD1 (6 bases). CDR1 and CDR2 from the germline V gene are MRHNA and SNTAGT. This CDR3 has 14 residues. The V and J ends lost 8 bases and 6 bases respectively, with 20 bases between them. CDR3 coding DNA: TGTGCCAGCGGTAGTCTTAAGACAGGTTGCGAGCAGTACTTC. Its translation is CASGSLKTGCEQYF.

DNA for the CDR3: TGTGCCAGCAGTTTGAATAGTTATTTCTCTGGGGCCAACGTCCTGACTTTC. Amino acids: CASSLNSYFSGANVLTF. The genes are TRBV27 and TRBJ2-6; no definite D call. Germline V gene sequence: CDR1 MNHEY, CDR2 SMNVEV (reference sequence). The germline V and J ends were trimmed by 3 bases and 0 bases, with 12 bases remaining between them. The CDR3 runs 17 residues. The variable domain in full, with the rest retrieved from reference TRBV27 and TRBJ2-6, is EAQVTQNPRYLITVTGKKLTVTCSQNMNHEYMSWYRQDPGLGLRQIYYSMNVEVTDKGDVPEGYKVSRKEKRNFPLILESPSPNQTSLYFCASSLNSYFSGANVLTFGAGSRLTVL.

The chain joins TRBV25-1 to TRBJ1-6; D might be TRBD1 (6 bases). Germline V gene data show CDR1 as MGHDK and CDR2 as SYGVNS. Trimming removed 4 bases at V and 2 bases at J, with 12 bases between. This CDR3 spans 16 amino acids. The CDR3 DNA sequence: TGTGCCAGCAGTGGGCAGCAGGGGCCCTATAATTCACCCCTCCACTTT. Translated, it gives CASSGQQGPYNSPLHF.

The rearrangement joins TRBV27 to TRBJ2-1, with a weak D call TRBD2 (6 bases). Germline CDR1 MNHEY, CDR2 SMNVEV (reference sequence). The CDR3 contains 15 residues. Trimming stripped 0 bases from V and 7 bases from J, with 13 bases between. CDR3 sequence (DNA): TGTGCCAGCAGTTTATCGCCAGGGAGGTTAAATGAGCAGTTCTTC. It codes for CASSLSPGRLNEQFF.

The V call is TRBV28, the J call TRBJ2-2, with a tentative D call TRBD1 (5 bases). Trimming took 3 bases from V and 1 from J, leaving 9 bases between them. The CDR3 contains 15 residues. Per the germline V gene, CDR1 is MDHEN and CDR2 is SYDVKM. DNA for the CDR3: TGTGCCAGCAGTTTGGGGCAGGGGAACACCGGGGAGCTGTTTTTT. Its protein product is CASSLGQGNTGELFF.

J is TRBJ2-3 and V is TRBV4-1, with TRBD2 matching over 8 bases. Trimming removed 0 bases from V and 1 base from J; junction bases left unmatched: 18. Germline-derived CDR1 and CDR2 are MGHRA and YSYEKL. This CDR3 comprises 21 residues. The CDR3 nucleotides are TGCGCCAGCAGCCAAGAGTTTAAGGGGGTATACGTAGCGGGGCGCACAGATACGCAGTATTTT. As protein: CASSQEFKGVYVAGRTDTQYF.

This clone was seen a handful of times. The chain joins TRBV5-1 to TRBJ2-1; 8 nucleotides match TRBD1. With V trimmed by 0 bases and J by 5 bases, 1 base remained unmatched. Germline V lookup: CDR1 SGHRS, CDR2 YFSETQ. This CDR3 has 14 amino acids. This CDR3 reads CASSLAQGDNEQFF. The CDR3 DNA reads TGCGCCAGCAGCTTGGCACAGGGGGACAATGAGCAGTTCTTC.

The rearrangement links TRBV2 to TRBJ2-5, with D unresolved. Germline lookup yields CDR1 SNHLY and CDR2 FYNNEI. Trimming took off 2 bases at V and 5 bases at J, with 12 bases between the two ends. The length of the CDR3 is 14 residues. As DNA, the CDR3 is TGTGCCAGCAGTGAAACTCGCGGCCCGGAGACCCAGTACTTC. Protein product: CASSETRGPETQYF.

This clone was recorded once. The rearrangement joins TRBV6-5 to TRBJ2-6, with D possibly being TRBD1 (6 bases). Germline V CDR1 and CDR2: MNHEY, SVGAGI. V gave up 0 bases and J gave up 9 bases, with 12 bases separating them. This CDR3 is built from 15 residues. CDR3 region: CASSYSYRVGNVLTF. Written as DNA, the CDR3 is TGTGCCAGCAGTTACTCGTACAGGGTCGGCAACGTCCTGACTTTC.

The V and J genes are TRBV27 and TRBJ2-7; tentative D call: TRBD2 (5 bases). CDR3 length equals 12 residues. Germline V gene lookup returns CDR1 MNHEY and CDR2 SMNVEV (reference sequence). The germline V and J ends were trimmed by 4 bases and 5 bases, with 9 bases remaining between them. The CDR3 sequence: CASSSGWDEQYF. CDR3 sequence (DNA): TGTGCCAGCAGTTCGGGGTGGGACGAGCAGTACTTC.

The chain couples TRBV11-2 to TRBJ2-1; the match to TRBD2 covers 10 bases. Germline assignment: CDR1 SGHAT and CDR2 FQNNGV. The CDR3 loop spans 17 amino acids. Trimming cost V 0 bases and J 4 bases; bases outside gene matches: 6. The CDR3 DNA sequence: TGTGCCAGCAGCTTAGATATAGCGGGGGGAGGGTACAATGAGCAGTTCTTC. Translating it yields CASSLDIAGGGYNEQFF. Based on the CDR3 plus reference TRBV11-2 and TRBJ2-1, the full variable domain is EAGVAQSPRYKIIEKRQSVAFWCNPISGHATLYWYQQILGQGPKLLIQFQNNGVVDDSQLPKDRFSAERLKGVDSTLKIQPAKLEDSAVYLCASSLDIAGGGYNEQFFGPGTRLTVL.

The chain has TRBV19 and TRBJ1-1, with 7 bases lining up with TRBD1. CDR1 LNHDA and CDR2 SQIVND come from the germline V gene (reference sequence). V dropped 3 bases and J dropped 3; count of bases not matched to a gene: 13. The CDR3 is 17 amino acids. For the CDR3, the DNA is TGTGCCAGTAGTATGGTCCCGGGACAGCATTTTCACACTGAAGCTTTCTTT. The encoded protein is CASSMVPGQHFHTEAFF.

This clone was observed a handful of times. This rearrangement joins TRBV10-1 to TRBJ2-5; TRBD2 is a possible D gene (7 bases). The V and J ends lost 5 bases and 3 bases respectively, with 13 bases between them. CDR1 and CDR2 (germline): WNHNN, SYGVQD (reference sequence). The CDR3 is made up of 14 amino acids. CDR3 DNA: TGCGCCAGCAGTCGGGGGGACATCGAAGAGACCCAGTACTTC. As protein: CASSRGDIEETQYF.

The chain joins TRBV12-5 to TRBJ2-1; tentatively, D is TRBD2 (5 bases). The CDR3 runs 14 residues. Trimming pared 4 bases from V and 7 bases from J, leaving 14 bases between. Germline-derived CDR1 and CDR2 are LGHNT and FRNRAP. The CDR3 region has the DNA TGTGCTAGTGGTTCCTCGGGATCCGGGAATGAGCAGTTCTTC. It yields the protein CASGSSGSGNEQFF.

This chain links TRBV4-1 with TRBJ1-1; perhaps TRBD1 as D (5 bases). Germline lookup yields CDR1 MGHRA and CDR2 YSYEKL. Trimming removed 1 base from V and 0 bases from J, with 18 bases in between. This CDR3 is built from 18 residues. The CDR3 sequence is CASSQVSGGLGLNTEAFF. CDR3 nucleotide sequence: TGCGCCAGCAGCCAAGTTTCTGGGGGGTTGGGGTTGAACACTGAAGCTTTCTTT.

The chain links TRBV7-2 to TRBJ2-3; 8 positions agree with TRBD2. Germline V gives CDR1 SGHTA, CDR2 FQGNSA. Trimming took 5 bases from V and 1 from J; bases not matched to a gene: 17. The CDR3 is made up of 19 amino acids. The CDR3 DNA reads as TGTGCCAGCAGCCTTCATCAGTCCTACGGGGGGGCTGGCACAGATACGCAGTATTTT. Translated: CASSLHQSYGGAGTDTQYF.

This rearrangement joins TRBV4-1 to TRBJ2-5; the match to TRBD2 covers 9 bases. The CDR3 has 15 residues. Germline V CDR1 and CDR2: MGHRA, YSYEKL. Trimming at V came to 1 base and at J to 4 bases, leaving 4 bases not matched to a gene. CDR3 sequence: CASSQGGGAGETQYF. CDR3 nucleotide sequence: TGCGCCAGCAGCCAAGGCGGGGGGGCGGGAGAGACCCAGTACTTC.

This chain connects TRBV19 to TRBJ2-7, with D possibly matching TRBD2 (7 bases). Deletions cut 8 bases from V and 2 bases from J, with 13 bases between. There are 13 residues in the CDR3. The V gene's germline CDR1 is LNHDA and CDR2 SQIVND (reference sequence). CDR3 sequence reads: CASGRGPTYEQYF. The CDR3, as DNA: TGTGCCAGTGGGCGGGGGCCCACCTACGAGCAGTACTTC.